These 2 T cell receptor beta chains were all obtained from the same sample, sequenced in a study of identical twins. TCRdb passed the 5' RACE reads through MiXCR, listing each CDR3 protein once. The sample consists of approximately 530,000 distinct CDR3 sequences, around 22% of them appearing once. The same sample was also studied in work on yellow fever vaccine responses in identical twins.

Sequenced input: CD4+ T cells sorted from blood. The receptors stem from a woman aged 18-29 years in good health.

This clonotype was recorded a few times. This sequence joins TRBV10-2 and TRBJ2-2, with 8 bases that match TRBD1. The CDR3 runs 15 residues. Germline V CDR1 and CDR2: WSHSY, SAAADI. Trimming cost V 6 bases and J 5 bases; bases outside gene matches: 8. The chain's CDR3 is CASSRQGSGTGELFF. In DNA form, the CDR3 reads TGCGCCAGCAGCAGACAGGGGTCAGGGACCGGGGAGCTGTTTTTT.

This chain joins TRBV4-1 and TRBJ2-2; the D gene could be TRBD1 or TRBD2 (5 bases each). With 0 bases removed from V and 5 bases from J, the gap between germline ends came to 13 bases. The CDR3 spans 16 residues. CDR1 MGHRA and CDR2 YSYEKL come from the germline V gene. CDR3 coding DNA: TGCGCCAGCAGCCAAGATCGGGGACGTTTAACCGGGGAGCTGTTTTTT. Protein sequence: CASSQDRGRLTGELFF.